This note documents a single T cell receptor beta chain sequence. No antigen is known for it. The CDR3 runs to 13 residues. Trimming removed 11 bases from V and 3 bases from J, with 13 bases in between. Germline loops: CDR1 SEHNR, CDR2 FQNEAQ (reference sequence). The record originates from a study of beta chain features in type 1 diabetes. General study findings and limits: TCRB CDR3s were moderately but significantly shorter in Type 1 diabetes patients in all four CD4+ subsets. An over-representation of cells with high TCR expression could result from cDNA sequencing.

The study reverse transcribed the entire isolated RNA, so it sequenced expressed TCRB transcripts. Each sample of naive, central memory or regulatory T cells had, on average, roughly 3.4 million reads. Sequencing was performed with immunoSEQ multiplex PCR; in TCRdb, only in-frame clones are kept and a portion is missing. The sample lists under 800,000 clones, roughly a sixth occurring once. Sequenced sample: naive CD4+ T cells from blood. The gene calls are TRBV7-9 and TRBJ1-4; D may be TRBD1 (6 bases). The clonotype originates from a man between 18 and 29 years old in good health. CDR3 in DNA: TGTGCCTATCGCAGGGGTCCTAATGAAAAACTGTTTTTT. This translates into CAYRRGPNEKLFF.